This T cell receptor (beta chain) came from a study of blood T cell repertoires in COVID-19. V was clipped by 8 bases and J by 0 bases, with 10 bases between them. The germline gives CDR1 SGHAT, CDR2 FQDESV (reference sequence). The CDR3 is 13 amino acids. During the 2 weeks before they entered the study, exposed participants had met someone with a PCR-confirmed or clinician-diagnosed COVID-19 case. Data came from immunoSEQ multiplex PCR; TCRdb stores just in-frame clones and leaves some out. The table lists almost 350,000 clones, about nine tenths of them singletons. The TCR originated in a woman in her thirties who had been exposed to COVID-19. V gene TRBV11-1 combines with J gene TRBJ1-1, with D uncertain. The sample consisted of PBMCs or T cells enriched from blood (not recorded which). In DNA form, the CDR3 reads TGTGCCAGCGTCTTTGGGCTGAACACTGAAGCTTTCTTT. Residues: CASVFGLNTEAFF. The whole variable domain, filled in from reference TRBV11-1 and TRBJ1-1, reads EAEVAQSPRYKITEKSQAVAFWCDPISGHATLYWYRQILGQGPELLVQFQDESVVDDSQLPKDRFSAERLKGVDSTLKIQPAELGDSAMYLCASVFGLNTEAFFGQGTRLTVV.